The rows below give T cell receptor beta chains drawn from one sample of a study of T cell responses to AZD1222 COVID-19 vaccine. TCRdb keeps only in-frame clones here, not all; method: immunoSEQ multiplex PCR. This table holds roughly 80,000 clones, less than 95% found once. Sequencing was performed on peripheral blood, taken 28 days after the second AZD1222 dose. The receptors here all came from an adult who received the AZD1222 COVID-19 vaccine. CDR3s include the opening cysteine and the closing phenylalanine or tryptophan. A D gene is named only where the DNA matches it firmly. Expanded clones are given a class, and other clones once, few, many or no size at all.

clone size: -
V gene: TRBV11-3
J gene: TRBJ2-7
D gene: -
CDR3 protein: CASSLDYGREAQYF
CDR3 DNA: TGTGCCAGCAGCTTAGATTATGGCAGGGAGGCGCAGTACTTC

clone size: -
V gene: TRBV5-1
J gene: TRBJ2-2
D gene: TRBD1
CDR3 protein: CASGFHPSDRANTGELFF
CDR3 DNA: TGCGCCAGCGGATTTCACCCCTCGGACAGGGCGAACACCGGGGAGCTGTTTTTT

clone size: once
V gene: TRBV5-4
J gene: TRBJ1-1
D gene: -
CDR3 protein: CASSLLTNTEAFF
CDR3 DNA: TGTGCCAGCAGCTTGCTCACGAACACTGAAGCTTTCTTT

clone size: -
V gene: TRBV5-4
J gene: TRBJ1-2
D gene: -
CDR3 protein: CASSLVGGSNYGYTF
CDR3 DNA: TGTGCCAGCAGCTTGGTAGGGGGAAGCAACTATGGCTACACCTTC

clone size: -
V gene: TRBV7-2
J gene: TRBJ1-3
D gene: -
CDR3 protein: CASSNSGNTIYF
CDR3 DNA: TGTGCCAGCAGTAACTCTGGAAACACCATATATTTT

clone size: -
V gene: TRBV11-3
J gene: TRBJ2-1
D gene: -
CDR3 protein: CASSLGGTAPHEQFF
CDR3 DNA: TGTGCCAGCAGCTTAGGCGGGACTGCCCCCCATGAGCAGTTCTTC

clone size: -
V gene: TRBV5-4
J gene: TRBJ1-2
D gene: TRBD1
CDR3 protein: CASSSSGGRKGGYTF
CDR3 DNA: TGTGCCAGCAGCTCTTCAGGGGGCCGAAAGGGAGGCTACACCTTC

clone size: -
V gene: TRBV29-1
J gene: TRBJ1-4
D gene: -
CDR3 protein: CSVEDSRDEKLFF
CDR3 DNA: TGCAGCGTTGAAGATTCGAGGGATGAAAAACTGTTTTTT

clone size: -
V gene: TRBV5-4
J gene: TRBJ2-2
D gene: -
CDR3 protein: CASSSGASKNTGELFF
CDR3 DNA: TGTGCCAGCAGCTCTGGGGCTAGCAAGAACACCGGGGAGCTGTTTTTT

clone size: -
V gene: TRBV4-2
J gene: TRBJ1-5
D gene: -
CDR3 protein: CASSQLRGNDQPQHF
CDR3 DNA: TGTGCCAGCAGCCAATTAAGGGGGAACGATCAGCCCCAGCATTTT

clone size: -
V gene: TRBV7-2
J gene: TRBJ2-7
D gene: -
CDR3 protein: CASSLGGAPEQYF
CDR3 DNA: TGTGCCAGCAGCTTAGGGGGGGCTCCCGAGCAGTACTTC

clone size: -
V gene: TRBV19
J gene: TRBJ2-5
D gene: -
CDR3 protein: CASSRQPEETQYF
CDR3 DNA: TGTGCCAGTAGTCGGCAACCCGAAGAGACCCAGTACTTC

clone size: once
V gene: TRBV18
J gene: TRBJ1-1
D gene: -
CDR3 protein: CASSKTGDTNTEAFF
CDR3 DNA: TGTGCCAGCTCTAAAACGGGGGACACGAACACTGAAGCTTTCTTT

clone size: -
V gene: TRBV6-2/TRBV6-3
J gene: TRBJ2-7
D gene: TRBD2
CDR3 protein: CASSASSGGLLGEQYF
CDR3 DNA: TGTGCCAGCAGTGCCTCTAGCGGGGGGCTCCTCGGCGAGCAGTACTTC

clone size: -
V gene: TRBV9
J gene: TRBJ2-7
D gene: -
CDR3 protein: CASSPPNAKQGSYEQYF
CDR3 DNA: TGTGCCAGCAGCCCACCTAACGCGAAGCAGGGCTCCTACGAGCAGTACTTC

clone size: -
V gene: TRBV10-3
J gene: TRBJ1-2
D gene: TRBD1
CDR3 protein: CAISPGQGGINYGYTF
CDR3 DNA: TGTGCCATCAGCCCCGGACAGGGAGGGATTAACTATGGCTACACCTTC

clone size: few
V gene: TRBV3-1/TRBV3-2
J gene: TRBJ1-2
D gene: -
CDR3 protein: CASSQGLTVYGYTF
CDR3 DNA: TGTGCCAGCAGCCAAGGGCTAACAGTCTATGGCTACACCTTC

clone size: -
V gene: TRBV2
J gene: TRBJ1-5
D gene: -
CDR3 protein: CASSEEQGSNQPQHF
CDR3 DNA: TGTGCCAGCAGTGAAGAACAGGGTAGCAATCAGCCCCAGCATTTT

clone size: -
V gene: TRBV6-2/TRBV6-3
J gene: TRBJ2-7
D gene: -
CDR3 protein: CASSYTGQGYEQYF
CDR3 DNA: TGTGCCAGCAGTTACACAGGCCAGGGGTACGAGCAGTACTTC

clone size: few
V gene: TRBV6-2/TRBV6-3
J gene: TRBJ1-2
D gene: -
CDR3 protein: CASSYSSGTDYGYTF
CDR3 DNA: TGTGCCAGCAGTTACTCCTCCGGGACGGACTATGGCTACACCTTC

clone size: -
V gene: TRBV9
J gene: TRBJ2-7
D gene: -
CDR3 protein: CASSVGSGLGAYEQYF
CDR3 DNA: TGTGCCAGCAGCGTAGGATCAGGCCTAGGGGCCTACGAGCAGTACTTC

clone size: few
V gene: TRBV10-3
J gene: TRBJ2-7
D gene: TRBD1
CDR3 protein: CAIGDRAEQYF
CDR3 DNA: TGTGCCATCGGGGACAGGGCCGAGCAGTACTTC

clone size: once
V gene: TRBV9
J gene: TRBJ1-3
D gene: -
CDR3 protein: CASSVDAPGGSGNTIYF
CDR3 DNA: TGTGCCAGCAGCGTAGATGCTCCCGGCGGCTCTGGAAACACCATATATTTT

clone size: once
V gene: TRBV4-3
J gene: TRBJ2-7
D gene: TRBD2
CDR3 protein: CASSQAVSGRASYEQYF
CDR3 DNA: TGCGCCAGCAGCCAAGCGGTTAGCGGGAGGGCTTCCTACGAGCAGTACTTC

clone size: once
V gene: TRBV7-3
J gene: TRBJ1-1
D gene: -
CDR3 protein: CASSQLGGRTEAFF
CDR3 DNA: TGTGCCAGCAGCCAGCTTGGGGGGAGAACTGAAGCTTTCTTT

clone size: -
V gene: TRBV9
J gene: TRBJ2-1
D gene: -
CDR3 protein: CASSSGVVDNEQFF
CDR3 DNA: TGTGCCAGCAGCTCAGGCGTGGTAGACAATGAGCAGTTCTTC

clone size: -
V gene: TRBV6-1
J gene: TRBJ2-5
D gene: -
CDR3 protein: CASSEALGHLAETQYF
CDR3 DNA: TGTGCCAGCAGTGAAGCGCTTGGACACCTGGCGGAGACCCAGTACTTC

clone size: -
V gene: TRBV4-1
J gene: TRBJ2-4
D gene: -
CDR3 protein: CASSQTYDRSAKNIQYF
CDR3 DNA: TGCGCCAGCAGCCAAACCTACGACAGGTCGGCCAAAAACATTCAGTACTTC

clone size: -
V gene: TRBV28
J gene: TRBJ2-7
D gene: -
CDR3 protein: CASSLVTGQYEQYF
CDR3 DNA: TGTGCCAGCAGTTTAGTGACAGGCCAGTACGAGCAGTACTTC

clone size: -
V gene: TRBV6-5
J gene: TRBJ2-7
D gene: -
CDR3 protein: CASSYSWGGYEQYF
CDR3 DNA: TGTGCCAGCAGTTACTCGTGGGGCGGCTACGAGCAGTACTTC

clone size: -
V gene: TRBV18
J gene: TRBJ1-3
D gene: -
CDR3 protein: CASSPFSSGNTIYF
CDR3 DNA: TGTGCCAGCTCACCCTTTAGTTCTGGAAACACCATATATTTT

clone size: -
V gene: TRBV6-5
J gene: TRBJ1-2
D gene: TRBD1
CDR3 protein: CASSYPVTGGGYGYTF
CDR3 DNA: TGTGCCAGCAGTTACCCCGTGACAGGGGGCGGGTATGGCTACACCTTC

clone size: once
V gene: TRBV10-3
J gene: TRBJ1-2
D gene: TRBD1
CDR3 protein: CAISATGAGEGYTF
CDR3 DNA: TGTGCCATCAGTGCGACAGGGGCAGGGGAGGGCTACACCTTC

clone size: few
V gene: TRBV10-2
J gene: TRBJ2-3
D gene: TRBD2
CDR3 protein: CASSEAQLADTDTQYF
CDR3 DNA: TGCGCCAGCAGTGAAGCCCAGCTAGCGGACACAGATACGCAGTATTTT

clone size: -
V gene: TRBV6-6
J gene: TRBJ2-2
D gene: -
CDR3 protein: CASPALNTGELFF
CDR3 DNA: TGTGCCAGTCCAGCCCTGAACACCGGGGAGCTGTTTTTT

clone size: once
V gene: TRBV2
J gene: TRBJ2-5
D gene: TRBD2
CDR3 protein: CASSTIAGEETQYF
CDR3 DNA: TGTGCCAGCAGTACGATAGCGGGGGAAGAGACCCAGTACTTC

clone size: -
V gene: TRBV2
J gene: TRBJ1-2
D gene: TRBD1
CDR3 protein: CASKGDRVGGYTF
CDR3 DNA: TGTGCCAGCAAGGGGGACAGGGTTGGTGGCTACACCTTC

clone size: -
V gene: TRBV4-1
J gene: TRBJ2-4
D gene: -
CDR3 protein: CASSQEGGRGRHF
CDR3 DNA: TGCGCCAGCAGCCAAGAAGGTGGGAGGGGGCGGCACTTC

clone size: -
V gene: TRBV7-2
J gene: TRBJ2-3
D gene: -
CDR3 protein: CASSFSLEDTQYF
CDR3 DNA: TGTGCCAGCAGCTTCAGTCTAGAGGATACGCAGTATTTT

clone size: -
V gene: TRBV18
J gene: TRBJ2-7
D gene: TRBD2
CDR3 protein: CASSPDLGGNEQYF
CDR3 DNA: TGTGCCAGCTCACCGGACCTGGGAGGGAACGAGCAGTACTTC

clone size: -
V gene: TRBV29-1
J gene: TRBJ2-5
D gene: TRBD1
CDR3 protein: CSVIRDRDWETQYF
CDR3 DNA: TGCAGCGTTATAAGGGACAGGGATTGGGAGACCCAGTACTTC

clone size: -
V gene: TRBV10-3
J gene: TRBJ2-5
D gene: TRBD2
CDR3 protein: CAISESAGTSAGRETQYF
CDR3 DNA: TGTGCCATCAGTGAGTCCGCCGGGACTAGCGCGGGTCGGGAGACCCAGTACTTC

clone size: -
V gene: TRBV6-5
J gene: TRBJ1-4
D gene: TRBD1
CDR3 protein: CASSRTGTNEKLFF
CDR3 DNA: TGTGCCAGCAGTCGGACAGGGACTAATGAAAAACTGTTTTTT

clone size: -
V gene: TRBV11-3
J gene: TRBJ2-5
D gene: -
CDR3 protein: CASSLDRGSASTAETQYF
CDR3 DNA: TGTGCCAGCAGCTTAGATCGGGGTTCGGCTAGTACTGCTGAGACCCAGTACTTC

clone size: once
V gene: TRBV27
J gene: TRBJ1-6
D gene: TRBD1
CDR3 protein: CASSLRQGRSPLHF
CDR3 DNA: TGTGCCAGCAGTCTTCGACAGGGGAGATCACCCCTCCACTTT

clone size: -
V gene: TRBV7-9
J gene: TRBJ2-3
D gene: TRBD1
CDR3 protein: CASSPDPGQGRPTQYF
CDR3 DNA: TGTGCCAGCAGCCCTGACCCGGGACAGGGGCGACCTACGCAGTATTTT

clone size: -
V gene: TRBV27
J gene: TRBJ1-2
D gene: TRBD1
CDR3 protein: CASSSGTGSAIGYTF
CDR3 DNA: TGTGCCAGCAGTTCTGGGACAGGGAGTGCTATTGGCTACACCTTC

clone size: -
V gene: TRBV11-3
J gene: TRBJ2-7
D gene: -
CDR3 protein: CASSLGRQLNYEQYF
CDR3 DNA: TGTGCCAGCAGCTTAGGCCGCCAGCTTAACTACGAGCAGTACTTC

clone size: -
V gene: TRBV7-6
J gene: TRBJ1-4
D gene: -
CDR3 protein: CASSLVPTGGREKLFF
CDR3 DNA: TGTGCCAGCAGCTTAGTTCCTACCGGCGGTCGAGAAAAACTGTTTTTT

clone size: -
V gene: TRBV25-1
J gene: TRBJ2-7
D gene: -
CDR3 protein: CASSGTVYEQYF
CDR3 DNA: TGTGCCAGCAGTGGGACAGTCTACGAGCAGTACTTC

clone size: -
V gene: TRBV5-5
J gene: TRBJ1-5
D gene: -
CDR3 protein: CASSNNLGQPQHF
CDR3 DNA: TGTGCCAGCAGCAATAACTTGGGTCAGCCCCAGCATTTT

clone size: -
V gene: TRBV18
J gene: TRBJ1-2
D gene: TRBD1
CDR3 protein: CASSPDRLDGYTF
CDR3 DNA: TGTGCCAGCTCACCGGACAGGTTGGATGGCTACACCTTC

clone size: -
V gene: TRBV24-1
J gene: TRBJ2-1
D gene: TRBD2
CDR3 protein: CATSDSGLAGEKLYNEQFF
CDR3 DNA: TGTGCCACCAGTGATTCGGGACTAGCGGGAGAGAAACTCTACAATGAGCAGTTCTTC

clone size: -
V gene: TRBV7-2
J gene: TRBJ2-1
D gene: -
CDR3 protein: CASRPTGSGYNEQFF
CDR3 DNA: TGTGCCAGCAGACCAACGGGGTCCGGCTACAATGAGCAGTTCTTC

clone size: -
V gene: TRBV11-3
J gene: TRBJ2-2
D gene: -
CDR3 protein: CASSLGGGGPGELFF
CDR3 DNA: TGTGCCAGCAGCTTAGGTGGTGGAGGGCCCGGGGAGCTGTTTTTT

clone size: -
V gene: TRBV7-3
J gene: TRBJ2-7
D gene: -
CDR3 protein: CASKPPPSGDEQYF
CDR3 DNA: TGTGCCAGCAAACCCCCTCCATCGGGGGACGAGCAGTACTTC

clone size: -
V gene: TRBV15
J gene: TRBJ2-4
D gene: TRBD1
CDR3 protein: CATSRDAGQGTFKAKNIQYF
CDR3 DNA: TGTGCCACCAGCAGAGATGCAGGACAGGGGACGTTTAAGGCCAAAAACATTCAGTACTTC

clone size: -
V gene: TRBV9
J gene: TRBJ1-2
D gene: -
CDR3 protein: CASSVGNYYGYTF
CDR3 DNA: TGTGCCAGCAGCGTCGGCAACTACTATGGCTACACCTTC

clone size: -
V gene: TRBV28
J gene: TRBJ2-7
D gene: TRBD2
CDR3 protein: CASSGTLAGYEQYF
CDR3 DNA: TGTGCCAGCAGTGGCACCCTAGCGGGGTACGAGCAGTACTTC

clone size: -
V gene: TRBV2
J gene: TRBJ2-2
D gene: -
CDR3 protein: CASAWTTNTGELFF
CDR3 DNA: TGTGCCAGCGCTTGGACCACCAACACCGGGGAGCTGTTTTTT